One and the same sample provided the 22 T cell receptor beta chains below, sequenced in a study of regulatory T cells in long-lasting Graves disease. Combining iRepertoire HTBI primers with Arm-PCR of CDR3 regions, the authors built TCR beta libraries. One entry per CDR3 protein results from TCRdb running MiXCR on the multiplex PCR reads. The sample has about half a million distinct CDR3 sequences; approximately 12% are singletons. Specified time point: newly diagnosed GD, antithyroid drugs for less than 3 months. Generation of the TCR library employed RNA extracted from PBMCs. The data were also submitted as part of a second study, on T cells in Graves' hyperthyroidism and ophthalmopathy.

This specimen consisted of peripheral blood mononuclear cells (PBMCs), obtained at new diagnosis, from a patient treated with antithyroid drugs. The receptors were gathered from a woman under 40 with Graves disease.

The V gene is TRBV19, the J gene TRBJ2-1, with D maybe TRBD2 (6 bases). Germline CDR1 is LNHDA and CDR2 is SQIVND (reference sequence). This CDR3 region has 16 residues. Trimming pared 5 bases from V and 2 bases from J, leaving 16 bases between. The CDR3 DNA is TGTGCCAGTAGTGCACCTACCGGGACTCCCTACAATGAGCAGTTCTTC. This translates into CASSAPTGTPYNEQFF.

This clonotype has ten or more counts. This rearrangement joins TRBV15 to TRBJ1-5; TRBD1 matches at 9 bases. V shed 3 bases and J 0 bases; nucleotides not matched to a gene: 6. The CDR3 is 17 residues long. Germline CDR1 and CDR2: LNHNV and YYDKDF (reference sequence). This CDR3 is CATSSWTGVYSNQPQHF. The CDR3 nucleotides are TGTGCCACCAGCAGTTGGACAGGGGTTTATAGCAATCAGCCCCAGCATTTT.

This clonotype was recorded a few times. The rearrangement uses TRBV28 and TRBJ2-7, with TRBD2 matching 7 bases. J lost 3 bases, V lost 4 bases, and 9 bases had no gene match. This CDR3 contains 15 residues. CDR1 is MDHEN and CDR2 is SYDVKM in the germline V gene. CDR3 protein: CASSSRGGSGYEQYF. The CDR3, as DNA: TGTGCCAGCAGTTCGCGAGGCGGGAGTGGCTACGAGCAGTACTTC.

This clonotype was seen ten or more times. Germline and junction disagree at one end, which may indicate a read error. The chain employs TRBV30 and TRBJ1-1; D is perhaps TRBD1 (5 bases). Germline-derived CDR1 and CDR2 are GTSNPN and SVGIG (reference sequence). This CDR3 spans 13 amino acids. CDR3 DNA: TGTGCCTGGAGTCTTTCTCCCTTCCGGGACGCGATCTTT. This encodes CAWSLSPFRDAIF.

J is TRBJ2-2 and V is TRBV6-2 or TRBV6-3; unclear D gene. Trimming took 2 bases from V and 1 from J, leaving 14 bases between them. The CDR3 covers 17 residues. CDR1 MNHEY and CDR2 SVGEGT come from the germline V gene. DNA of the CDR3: TGTGCCAGCAGTTACCCATACTACAAAAGGAACACCGGGGAGCTGTTTTTT. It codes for CASSYPYYKRNTGELFF.

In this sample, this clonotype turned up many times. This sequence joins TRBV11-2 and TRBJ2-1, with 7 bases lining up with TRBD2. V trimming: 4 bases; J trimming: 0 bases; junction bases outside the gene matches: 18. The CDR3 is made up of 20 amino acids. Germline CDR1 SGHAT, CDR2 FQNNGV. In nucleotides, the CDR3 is TGTGCCAGCAGCTACGTAGGACTTTTCGGGAGGCCCAGCTCCTACAATGAGCAGTTCTTC. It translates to CASSYVGLFGRPSSYNEQFF.

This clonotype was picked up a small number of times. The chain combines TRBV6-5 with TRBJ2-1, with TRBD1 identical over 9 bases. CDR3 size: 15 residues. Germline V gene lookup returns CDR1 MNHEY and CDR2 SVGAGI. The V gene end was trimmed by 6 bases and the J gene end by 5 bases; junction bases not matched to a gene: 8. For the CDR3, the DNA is TGTGCCAGCAGATACCCGGGACAGGGCGACAATGAGCAGTTCTTC. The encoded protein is CASRYPGQGDNEQFF.

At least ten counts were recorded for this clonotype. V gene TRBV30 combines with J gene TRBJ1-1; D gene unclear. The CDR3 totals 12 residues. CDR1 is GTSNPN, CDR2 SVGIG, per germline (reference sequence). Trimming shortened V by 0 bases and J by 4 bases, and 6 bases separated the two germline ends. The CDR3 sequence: CAWSVTATEAFF. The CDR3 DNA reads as TGTGCCTGGAGTGTAACGGCCACTGAAGCTTTCTTT.

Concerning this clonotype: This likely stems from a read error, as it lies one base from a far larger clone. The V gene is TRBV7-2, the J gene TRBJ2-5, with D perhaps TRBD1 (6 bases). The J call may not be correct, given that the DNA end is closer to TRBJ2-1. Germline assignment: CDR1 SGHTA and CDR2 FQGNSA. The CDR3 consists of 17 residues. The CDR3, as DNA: TGTGCCAGCAGCTTAGACCACAGGGCCTCCGCTTACAATGATCAGTTCTTC. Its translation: CASSLDHRASAYNDQFF.

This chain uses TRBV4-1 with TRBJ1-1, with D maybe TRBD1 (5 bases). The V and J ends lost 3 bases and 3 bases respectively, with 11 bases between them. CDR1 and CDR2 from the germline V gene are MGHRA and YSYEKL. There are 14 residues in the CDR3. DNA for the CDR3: TGCGCCAGCAGCCATCTGGACACTCACACTGAAGCTTTCTTT. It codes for CASSHLDTHTEAFF.

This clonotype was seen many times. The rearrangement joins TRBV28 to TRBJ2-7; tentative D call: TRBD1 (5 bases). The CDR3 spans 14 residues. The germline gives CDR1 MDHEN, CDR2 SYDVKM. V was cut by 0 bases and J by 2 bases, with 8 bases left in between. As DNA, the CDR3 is TGTGCCAGCAGTTTATGGAGACAGCCCTACGAGCAGTACTTC. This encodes CASSLWRQPYEQYF.

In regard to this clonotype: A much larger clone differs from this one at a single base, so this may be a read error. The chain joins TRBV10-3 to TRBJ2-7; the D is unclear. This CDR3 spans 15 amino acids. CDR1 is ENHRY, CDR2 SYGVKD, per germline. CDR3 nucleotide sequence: TGTGGCATCAGTGAGTCGGGTGGCAGCTCCTACGAGCAGTACTTC. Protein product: CGISESGGSSYEQYF.

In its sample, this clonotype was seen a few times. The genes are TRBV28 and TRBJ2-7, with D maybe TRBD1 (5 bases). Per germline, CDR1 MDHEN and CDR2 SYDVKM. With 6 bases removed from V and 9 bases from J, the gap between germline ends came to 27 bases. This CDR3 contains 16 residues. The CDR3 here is CASSLWGGSSGVGQYF. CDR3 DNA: TGTGCCAGCAGCCTATGGGGCGGCTCTAGTGGGGTGGGGCAGTACTTC.

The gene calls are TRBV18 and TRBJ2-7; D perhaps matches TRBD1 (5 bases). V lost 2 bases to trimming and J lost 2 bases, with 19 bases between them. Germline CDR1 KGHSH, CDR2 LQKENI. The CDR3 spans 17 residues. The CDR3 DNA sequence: TGTGCCAGCTCACCAAAGGGGCGACCCTCATTTCCCTACGAGCAGTACTTC. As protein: CASSPKGRPSFPYEQYF. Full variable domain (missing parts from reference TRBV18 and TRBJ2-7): NAGVMQNPRHLVRRRGQEARLRCSPMKGHSHVYWYRQLPEEGLKFMVYLQKENIIDESGMPKERFSAEFPKEGPSILRIQQVVRGDSAAYFCASSPKGRPSFPYEQYFGPGTRLTVT.

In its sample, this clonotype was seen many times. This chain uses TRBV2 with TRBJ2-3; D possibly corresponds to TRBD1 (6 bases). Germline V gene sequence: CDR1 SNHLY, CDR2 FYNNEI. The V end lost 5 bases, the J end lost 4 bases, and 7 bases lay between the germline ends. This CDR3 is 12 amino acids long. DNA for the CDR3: TGTGCCAGCAGTAGGGGGTCAGATACGCAGTATTTT. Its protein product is CASSRGSDTQYF. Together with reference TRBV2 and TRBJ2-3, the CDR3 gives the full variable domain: EPEVTQTPSHQVTQMGQEVILRCVPISNHLYFYWYRQILGQKVEFLVSFYNNEISEKSEIFDDQFSVERPDGSNFTLKIRSTKLEDSAMYFCASSRGSDTQYFGPGTRLTVL.

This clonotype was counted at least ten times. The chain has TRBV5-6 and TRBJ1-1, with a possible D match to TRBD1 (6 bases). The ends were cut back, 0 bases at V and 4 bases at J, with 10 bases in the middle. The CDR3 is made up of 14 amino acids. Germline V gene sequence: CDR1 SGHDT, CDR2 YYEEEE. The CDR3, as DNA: TGTGCCAGCAGCTTGGGTTGGGGGCGCACTGAAGCTTTCTTT. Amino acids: CASSLGWGRTEAFF.

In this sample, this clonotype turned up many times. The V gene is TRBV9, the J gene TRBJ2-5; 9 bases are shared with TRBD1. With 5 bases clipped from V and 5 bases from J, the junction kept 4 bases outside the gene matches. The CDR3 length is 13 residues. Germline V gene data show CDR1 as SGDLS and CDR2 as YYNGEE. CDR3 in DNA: TGTGCCAGCAGGGGGACAGGGTCGGAGACCCAGTACTTC. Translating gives CASRGTGSETQYF. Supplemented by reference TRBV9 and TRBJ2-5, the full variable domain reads DSGVTQTPKHLITATGQRVTLRCSPRSGDLSVYWYQQSLDQGLQFLIQYYNGEERAKGNILERFSAQQFPDLHSELNLSSLELGDSALYFCASRGTGSETQYFGPGTRLLVL.

This CDR3 reads CASRGGPTLPYEQYF. CDR3 sequence (DNA): TGTGCCAGCAGGGGGGGGCCCACTCTTCCCTACGAGCAGTACTTC. This chain connects TRBV6-2 or TRBV6-3 to TRBJ2-7; TRBD2 might be the D (7 bases). CDR1 and CDR2 (germline): MNHEY, SVGEGT. The CDR3 has 15 residues. Trimming shortened V by 6 bases and J by 2 bases, and 17 bases separated the two germline ends.

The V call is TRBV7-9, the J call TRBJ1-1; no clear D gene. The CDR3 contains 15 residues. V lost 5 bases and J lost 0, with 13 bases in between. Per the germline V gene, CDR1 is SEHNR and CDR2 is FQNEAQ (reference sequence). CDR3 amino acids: CASSPPPGMNTEAFF. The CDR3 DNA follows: TGTGCCAGCAGCCCCCCTCCCGGAATGAACACTGAAGCTTTCTTT.

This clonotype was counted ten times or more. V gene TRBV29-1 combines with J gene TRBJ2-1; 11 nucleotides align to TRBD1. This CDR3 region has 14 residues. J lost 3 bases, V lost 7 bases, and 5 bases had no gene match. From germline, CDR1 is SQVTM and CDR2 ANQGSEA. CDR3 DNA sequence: TGCAGCGCCAGGACAGGGGGCTTCTACAATGAGCAGTTCTTC. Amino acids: CSARTGGFYNEQFF.

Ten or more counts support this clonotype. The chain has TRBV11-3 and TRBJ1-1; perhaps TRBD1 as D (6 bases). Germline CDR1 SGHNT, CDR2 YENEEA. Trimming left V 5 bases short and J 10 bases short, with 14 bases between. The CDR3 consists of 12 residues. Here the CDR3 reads CASSPDRRRAFF. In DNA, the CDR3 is TGTGCCAGCAGCCCTGACAGGAGGCGAGCTTTCTTT.

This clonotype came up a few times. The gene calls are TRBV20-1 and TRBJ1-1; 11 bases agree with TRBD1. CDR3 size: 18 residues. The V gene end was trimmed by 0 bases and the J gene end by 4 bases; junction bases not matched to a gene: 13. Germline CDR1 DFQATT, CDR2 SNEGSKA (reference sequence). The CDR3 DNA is TGCAGTGCTAGAGATAGTTGGGGACAGGGGGTCTGGGGCACTGAAGCTTTCTTT. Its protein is CSARDSWGQGVWGTEAFF.